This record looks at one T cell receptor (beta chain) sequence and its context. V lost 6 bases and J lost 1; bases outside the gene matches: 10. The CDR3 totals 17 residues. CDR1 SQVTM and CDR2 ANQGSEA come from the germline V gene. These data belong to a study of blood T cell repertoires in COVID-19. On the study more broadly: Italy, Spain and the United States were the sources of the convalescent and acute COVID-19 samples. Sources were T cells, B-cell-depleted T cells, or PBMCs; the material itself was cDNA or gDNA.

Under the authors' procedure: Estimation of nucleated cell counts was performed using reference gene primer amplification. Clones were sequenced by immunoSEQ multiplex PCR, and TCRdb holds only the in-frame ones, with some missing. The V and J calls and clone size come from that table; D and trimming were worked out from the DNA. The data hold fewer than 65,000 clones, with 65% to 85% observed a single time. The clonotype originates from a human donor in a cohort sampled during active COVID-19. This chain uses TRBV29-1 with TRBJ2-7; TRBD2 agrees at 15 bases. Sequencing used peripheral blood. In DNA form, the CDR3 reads TGCAGCGTCCCAAAGGGACTAGCGGGAGGTGTATCCTACGAGCAGTACTTC. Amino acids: CSVPKGLAGGVSYEQYF.